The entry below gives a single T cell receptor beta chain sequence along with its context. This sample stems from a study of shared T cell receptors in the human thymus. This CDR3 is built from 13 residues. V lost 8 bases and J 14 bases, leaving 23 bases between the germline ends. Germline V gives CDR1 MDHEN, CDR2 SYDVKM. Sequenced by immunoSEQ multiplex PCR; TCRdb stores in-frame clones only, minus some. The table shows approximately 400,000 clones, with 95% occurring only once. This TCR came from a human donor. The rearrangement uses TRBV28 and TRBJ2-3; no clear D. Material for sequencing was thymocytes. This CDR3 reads CASQPLTVSSGYF. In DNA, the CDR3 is TGTGCCAGCCAACCCCTGACGGTCTCAAGTGGGTATTTT.